The 15 T cell receptor beta chains in this list originate from one sample, sequenced in a study of T cell responses to AZD1222 COVID-19 vaccine. Sequencing used immunoSEQ multiplex PCR; TCRdb keeps in-frame clones, though not all of them. The sample has 80,000 or so clones, about nine tenths seen once; the top ten hold 3.5% to 5.5%. Source: peripheral blood, taken on day 0 of MenACWY control vaccination. The receptors were gathered from an adult in good health.

V is TRBV5-1 and J is TRBJ1-5; D not resolved. The CDR3 is made up of 15 amino acids. Germline loops: CDR1 SGHRS, CDR2 YFSETQ. Trimming took off 0 bases at V and 0 bases at J, with 7 bases between the two ends. The CDR3 region has the DNA TGCGCCAGCAGCTTGGTCCCAGATAGCAATCAGCCCCAGCATTTT. Its protein product is CASSLVPDSNQPQHF.

The sample holds one count of this clone. The rearrangement links TRBV4-2 to TRBJ1-4; no reliable D call. The CDR3 length is 16 residues. Germline V gene data show CDR1 as LGHNA and CDR2 as YNFKEQ. The V and J ends lost 0 bases and 4 bases respectively, with 12 bases between them. In DNA, the CDR3 is TGTGCCAGCAGCCAAGAAGGTTACAGCCTTAATGAAAAACTGTTTTTT. Its protein is CASSQEGYSLNEKLFF.

The chain couples TRBV21-1 to TRBJ1-1. TRBV21-1 is designated a pseudogene. The CDR3 has 12 residues. The CDR3 is CAVGGMNTEAFF. The CDR3 DNA is TGTGCCGTCGGCGGAATGAACACTGAAGCTTTCTTT.

The rearrangement links TRBV6-1 to TRBJ1-2; D is ambiguous. V was trimmed by 1 base and J by 5 bases, leaving 8 bases between them. From germline, CDR1 is MNHNS and CDR2 SASEGT. The CDR3 contains 13 residues. Here the CDR3 DNA reads TGTGCCAGCAGTGAAGGGCGGTCTTATGGCTACACCTTC. Translating gives CASSEGRSYGYTF.

The chain employs TRBV7-2 and TRBJ2-7, with 8 bases lining up with TRBD2. CDR3 length equals 13 residues. With 8 bases clipped from V and 6 bases from J, the junction kept 9 bases outside the gene matches. Germline V gene sequence: CDR1 SGHTA, CDR2 FQGNSA. Here the CDR3 reads CASATGGGREQYF. In nucleotides, the CDR3 is TGTGCCAGCGCAACCGGGGGGGGACGCGAGCAGTACTTC.

The rearrangement uses TRBV14 and TRBJ1-2; D may be TRBD1 (6 bases). CDR1 and CDR2 from the germline V gene are SGHDN and FVKESK. This CDR3 comprises 13 residues. The V gene lost 3 bases and the J gene lost 2 bases, with 7 bases spanning the gap. The CDR3 bases are TGTGCCAGCAGCCATAGGGGGAACTATGGCTACACCTTC. Protein product: CASSHRGNYGYTF.

This clone was picked up one time. The rearrangement joins TRBV30 to TRBJ2-1, with D tentatively TRBD2 (5 bases). Looked up from germline, CDR1 is GTSNPN and CDR2 is SVGIG (reference sequence). The CDR3 spans 11 residues. V was trimmed by 5 bases and J by 7 bases, leaving 9 bases between them. CDR3 sequence reads: CAWGRANEQFF. For the CDR3, the DNA is TGTGCCTGGGGGCGGGCGAATGAGCAGTTCTTC.

This sequence joins TRBV27 and TRBJ2-5; D call uncertain. Trimming took off 5 bases at V and 0 bases at J, with 10 bases between the two ends. Germline V CDR1 and CDR2: MNHEY, SMNVEV (reference sequence). This CDR3 region has 14 residues. This CDR3 is CASSVLSNQETQYF. CDR3 DNA sequence: TGTGCCAGCAGTGTCCTTAGTAACCAAGAGACCCAGTACTTC.

The chain recombines TRBV19 with TRBJ2-3; 8 bases map to TRBD2. This CDR3 has 16 amino acids. After removal of 4 bases from V and 3 bases from J, the junction contained 9 bases not matched to a gene. In germline, CDR1 is LNHDA, CDR2 SQIVND (reference sequence). CDR3 loop: CASSRTSWFRTDTQYF. CDR3 bases: TGTGCCAGTAGTAGGACTAGCTGGTTTCGTACAGATACGCAGTATTTT.

V and J are TRBV19 and TRBJ2-7; a weak D match, TRBD2 (5 bases). The CDR3 extends over 13 amino acids. The germline V gene has CDR1 LNHDA and CDR2 SQIVND (reference sequence). Trimming shortened V by 4 bases and J by 5 bases, and 12 bases separated the two germline ends. The CDR3 nucleotides read TGTGCCAGTAGTAGTGGGAGAGACGACGAGCAGTACTTC. Its translation: CASSSGRDDEQYF. Combining the CDR3 with reference TRBV19 and TRBJ2-7 gives the whole variable domain DGGITQSPKYLFRKEGQNVTLSCEQNLNHDAMYWYRQDPGQGLRLIYYSQIVNDFQKGDIAEGYSVSREKKESFPLTVTSAQKNPTAFYLCASSSGRDDEQYFGPGTRLTVT.

The rearrangement links TRBV7-9 to TRBJ2-2; TRBD1 agrees at 9 bases. Germline CDR1 is SEHNR and CDR2 is FQNEAQ (reference sequence). The CDR3 is 17 amino acids. Losses at the gene ends were 1 base for V and 4 bases for J; bases not matched to a gene: 7. CDR3: CASSLVVGTGSTGELFF. CDR3 nucleotides: TGTGCCAGCAGCTTAGTGGTTGGGACAGGGAGCACCGGGGAGCTGTTTTTT.

The chain couples TRBV12-5 to TRBJ1-4; no firm D call. Trimming took off 1 base at V and 8 bases at J, with 11 bases between the two ends. CDR1 and CDR2 from the germline V gene are LGHNT and FRNRAP. There are 14 residues in the CDR3. The CDR3 is CASGLAGPREKLFF. In nucleotides, the CDR3 is TGTGCTAGTGGTTTGGCCGGGCCGCGGGAAAAACTGTTTTTT.

The genes are TRBV9 and TRBJ1-3, with a tentative D call TRBD1 (6 bases). This CDR3 has 19 amino acids. Germline-derived CDR1 and CDR2 are SGDLS and YYNGEE. The ends were cut back, 3 bases at V and 0 bases at J, with 22 bases in the middle. The CDR3 reads CASSGGGGGASFSGNTIYF. The CDR3 DNA reads as TGTGCCAGCAGCGGGGGGGGAGGGGGTGCCTCTTTCTCTGGAAACACCATATATTTT.

The chain employs TRBV18 and TRBJ1-1; D is unclear. Trimming removed 3 bases from V and 1 base from J, with 12 bases in between. The CDR3 spans 15 residues. Germline V gene sequence: CDR1 KGHSH, CDR2 LQKENI. The CDR3 is CASSPERLGNTEAFF. CDR3 in DNA: TGTGCCAGCTCACCGGAAAGGTTAGGGAACACTGAAGCTTTCTTT.

With regard to this clone: In the same sample, other DNA sequences code for this CDR3. The V call is TRBV27, the J call TRBJ1-4; D is ambiguous. Trimming took off 6 bases at V and 5 bases at J, with 7 bases between the two ends. From germline, CDR1 is MNHEY and CDR2 SMNVEV (reference sequence). This CDR3 has 12 residues. The CDR3 DNA reads as TGTGCCAGCAGCCACCCAAATGAAAAACTGTTTTTT. Amino acids: CASSHPNEKLFF.